These 27 T cell receptor beta chains share one sample of origin, sequenced in a study of graft-versus-host responses after intestinal transplantation. Responders that carried the CFSE label, approximately 200,000 of them, were plated with approximately 200,000 irradiated, violet-dye-labeled stimulator cells. TCRdb's table, derived via immunoSEQ multiplex PCR, lists solely in-frame clones and lacks some. The sample yields 20,000 to 25,000 clones, 40% to 45% seen once. Sequencing was performed on alloreactive CD8+ T cells from a mixed lymphocyte reaction culture, taken before intestinal transplant. The subset here: CFSE-low proliferating T cells sorted from approximately six-day pre-transplant mixed lymphocyte reaction (GvH or HvG direction). Every receptor here comes from a human patient who received an intestinal transplant.

This rearrangement joins TRBV28 to TRBJ2-1, with 7 bases that match TRBD2. The CDR3 consists of 17 residues. Per germline, CDR1 MDHEN and CDR2 SYDVKM. The junction had 10 bases not matched to a gene; V was cut back by 3 bases and J by 2 bases. CDR3 loop: CASSFATSLSPYNEQFF. CDR3 nucleotides: TGTGCCAGCAGTTTTGCGACTAGCTTAAGCCCCTACAATGAGCAGTTCTTC.

The chain recombines TRBV28 with TRBJ2-7, with 10 bases aligning to TRBD2. Germline loops: CDR1 MDHEN, CDR2 SYDVKM. CDR3 size: 14 residues. J lost 2 bases, V lost 7 bases, and 5 bases had no gene match. CDR3 region: CASKRSGRPYEQYF. The CDR3 nucleotides read TGTGCCAGCAAACGTAGCGGGAGGCCCTACGAGCAGTACTTC. The complete variable domain, with remaining parts taken from reference TRBV28 and TRBJ2-7, reads DVKVTQSSRYLVKRTGEKVFLECVQDMDHENMFWYRQDPGLGLRLIYFSYDVKMKEKGDIPEGYSVSREKKERFSLILESASTNQTSMYLCASKRSGRPYEQYFGPGTRLTVT.

V and J are TRBV5-6 and TRBJ2-3; D unclear. Trimming cost V 4 bases and J 2 bases, with 5 bases left between them. Looked up from germline, CDR1 is SGHDT and CDR2 is YYEEEE. The CDR3 extends over 12 amino acids. CDR3 in amino acids: CASSRLTDTQYF. The CDR3 DNA reads TGTGCCAGCAGCCGACTCACAGATACGCAGTATTTT.

This clone has only one observation. V is TRBV7-8 and J is TRBJ2-3, with 7 bases lining up with TRBD2. The V and J ends lost 5 bases and 10 bases, in that order; junction bases with no gene match: 33. In germline, CDR1 is SGHVS, CDR2 FQNEAQ. The CDR3 extends over 21 amino acids. The CDR3 protein is CASSPSLGGALGGSGGEAQYF. The CDR3 nucleotides are TGTGCCAGCAGCCCCTCTCTGGGCGGGGCCCTCGGCGGGAGTGGAGGAGAGGCGCAGTATTTT.

V usage is TRBV7-9 and J usage is TRBJ2-7, with TRBD1 identical over 9 bases. Trimming at V came to 5 bases and at J to 7 bases, leaving 9 bases not matched to a gene. Germline CDR1 SEHNR, CDR2 FQNEAQ (reference sequence). There are 14 residues in the CDR3. The CDR3 here is CASSPTLTGGEQYF. In DNA form, the CDR3 reads TGTGCCAGCAGCCCCACATTGACAGGGGGAGAGCAGTACTTC.

The chain couples TRBV20-1 to TRBJ1-1; the D gene is possibly TRBD1 (5 bases). Per the germline V gene, CDR1 is DFQATT and CDR2 is SNEGSKA (reference sequence). The CDR3 sequence is 11 residues long. The CDR3 coding sequence is TGCAGCCCCTCGGGGGGAACTGAAGCTTTCTTT. This sequence encodes CSPSGGTEAFF.

This clone showed up just a few times. V gene TRBV9 combines with J gene TRBJ2-3; D possibly matches TRBD1 or TRBD2 (5 bases each). Trimming removed 0 bases at V and 4 bases at J, with 15 bases between. The CDR3 has 16 residues. Germline V gene data show CDR1 as SGDLS and CDR2 as YYNGEE. The DNA of the CDR3 is TGTGCCAGCAGCGTAGATGGGGGAGCTCTGGCAGATACGCAGTATTTT. It translates to CASSVDGGALADTQYF.

The chain joins TRBV6-5 to TRBJ2-7; 12 bases match TRBD2. The CDR3 spans 16 residues. The trim removed 0 bases at V and 5 bases at J, leaving 5 bases unmatched. The germline CDR1 and CDR2 sequences are MNHEY and SVGAGI. CDR3 protein: CASSYSGLAGLHEQYF. The CDR3 nucleotides are TGTGCCAGCAGTTACTCCGGACTAGCGGGACTTCACGAGCAGTACTTC.

This clone came up a few times. The chain couples TRBV6-1 to TRBJ2-3, with a possible D match to TRBD1 (5 bases). Per the germline V gene, CDR1 is MNHNS and CDR2 is SASEGT. This CDR3 has 12 amino acids. V dropped 11 bases and J dropped 3 bases, with 12 bases sitting between them. The CDR3 coding sequence is TGTGCCCATAGGGGTTGGACAGATACGCAGTATTTT. Protein sequence: CAHRGWTDTQYF.

This clone has more than one count but fewer than ten. The V gene is TRBV5-1, the J gene TRBJ2-7; weak D call: TRBD2 (7 bases). Germline lookup yields CDR1 SGHRS and CDR2 YFSETQ. CDR3 length equals 16 residues. Trimming cost V 4 bases and J 5 bases, with 22 bases left between them. The CDR3 sequence is CASSGGPWAGDHEQYF. CDR3 DNA: TGCGCCAGCAGCGGGGGGCCCTGGGCGGGAGACCACGAGCAGTACTTC.

The gene calls are TRBV4-1 and TRBJ2-7; TRBD1 matches at 8 bases. Germline CDR1 is MGHRA and CDR2 is YSYEKL. This CDR3 region has 15 residues. Trimming at V came to 0 bases and at J to 3 bases, leaving 4 bases not matched to a gene. CDR3 nucleotides: TGCGCCAGCAGCCAAGACTGGACAGGGTTCTACGAGCAGTACTTC. Translating it yields CASSQDWTGFYEQYF.

This chain joins TRBV5-1 and TRBJ2-5; tentatively, D is TRBD2 (5 bases). CDR3 length: 15 amino acids. Per germline, CDR1 SGHRS and CDR2 YFSETQ. V was pared by 4 bases and J by 2 bases, with 15 bases between. CDR3 bases: TGCGCCAGCAGCAGACGGACTTTTGGGCAAGAGACCCAGTACTTC. This codes for CASSRRTFGQETQYF.

V is TRBV5-4 and J is TRBJ2-7; 10 bases line up with TRBD2. Germline CDR1 reads SGHNT; CDR2 reads YYREEE (reference sequence). The CDR3 has 15 residues. V gave up 2 bases and J gave up 4 bases; unmatched junction bases: 6. Here the CDR3 reads CASSFKLAGRYEQYF. Written as DNA, the CDR3 is TGTGCCAGCAGCTTTAAACTAGCGGGAAGGTACGAGCAGTACTTC.

The chain couples TRBV2 to TRBJ2-6; maybe TRBD2 (7 bases). V was pared by 10 bases and J by 4 bases, with 14 bases between. Germline V gene lookup returns CDR1 SNHLY and CDR2 FYNNEI. This CDR3 comprises 14 residues. This CDR3 is CATEGGLGANVLTF. CDR3 coding DNA: TGTGCCACCGAGGGGGGGTTAGGGGCCAACGTCCTGACTTTC.

The J gene is TRBJ2-1, the V gene TRBV6-9; D not certain. Germline V CDR1 and CDR2: MNHGY, SVAAGI. The CDR3 is 10 amino acids. V lost 5 bases and J 8 bases, leaving 4 bases between the germline ends. CDR3 sequence: CASSPYEQFF. Written as DNA, the CDR3 is TGTGCCAGCAGTCCCTATGAGCAGTTCTTC.

The CDR3 nucleotides are TGTGCCAGTAGTATACTTCCCCGACAGACCTATGGCTACACCTTC. The encoded protein is CASSILPRQTYGYTF. This chain links TRBV19 with TRBJ1-2; TRBD1 is a possible D gene (5 bases). Germline V gives CDR1 LNHDA, CDR2 SQIVND (reference sequence). V was pared by 2 bases and J by 4 bases, with 14 bases between. This CDR3 has 15 residues.

This clone was seen just once. The chain recombines TRBV2 with TRBJ2-7; tentatively, D is TRBD2 (5 bases). In germline, CDR1 is SNHLY, CDR2 FYNNEI. Trimming took off 4 bases at V and 7 bases at J, with 14 bases between the two ends. The CDR3 is 13 residues long. Here the CDR3 reads CASSGQRTREQYF. CDR3 bases: TGTGCCAGCAGTGGTCAACGGACTCGGGAGCAGTACTTC.

The V and J genes are TRBV6-5 and TRBJ2-7, with 9 bases aligning to TRBD1. Germline V lookup: CDR1 MNHEY, CDR2 SVGAGI. J lost 4 bases, V lost 5 bases, and 6 bases had no gene match. This CDR3 region has 14 residues. The CDR3 DNA reads as TGTGCCAGCAGTGACACAGGGGGCGTGTACGAGCAGTACTTC. Its translation is CASSDTGGVYEQYF.

The chain employs TRBV6-5 and TRBJ1-2; the D gene is possibly TRBD1 (5 bases). The V and J ends lost 7 bases and 5 bases respectively, with 11 bases between them. CDR1 and CDR2 (germline): MNHEY, SVGAGI. This CDR3 has 12 residues. This chain's CDR3 is CASKLRGYGYTF. The CDR3 DNA sequence: TGTGCCAGCAAATTAAGGGGATATGGCTACACCTTC.

This clone was seen a handful of times. V gene TRBV28 combines with J gene TRBJ2-7; TRBD1 is a possible D gene (6 bases). V was cut by 1 base and J by 0 bases, with 7 bases left in between. The CDR3 totals 14 residues. Germline CDR1 and CDR2: MDHEN and SYDVKM. CDR3 loop: CASSLLQGSYEQYF. The CDR3 DNA sequence: TGTGCCAGCAGTTTATTACAGGGCTCCTACGAGCAGTACTTC.

The rearrangement uses TRBV6-5 and TRBJ2-7, with 8 bases matching TRBD2. Trimming at V came to 5 bases and at J to 2 bases, leaving 8 bases not matched to a gene. The CDR3 contains 15 residues. Germline CDR1 MNHEY, CDR2 SVGAGI. For the CDR3, the DNA is TGTGCCAGCAGTCCTCGGGAGGGGGGACCCTACGAGCAGTACTTC. Translated, it gives CASSPREGGPYEQYF.

The rearrangement links TRBV29-1 to TRBJ2-5; perhaps TRBD2 as D (6 bases). V lost 7 bases and J lost 5, with 14 bases in between. The CDR3 length is 12 residues. Germline V CDR1 and CDR2: SQVTM, ANQGSEA. Here the CDR3 reads CSAMAGTETQYF. The CDR3 DNA follows: TGCAGCGCTATGGCGGGAACGGAGACCCAGTACTTC.

The CDR3 reads CASSGDPYNEQFF. The DNA of the CDR3 is TGTGCCAGCAGCGGGGATCCCTACAATGAGCAGTTCTTC. The chain has TRBV9 and TRBJ2-1; no clear D gene. Trimming took 3 bases from V and 2 from J, leaving 6 bases between them. In germline, CDR1 is SGDLS, CDR2 YYNGEE. The CDR3 consists of 13 residues.

This clone was picked up a small number of times. CDR3: CASSSGLGNEQFF. The CDR3 DNA sequence: TGCGCCAGCAGTTCGGGGCTGGGTAATGAGCAGTTCTTC. The rearrangement uses TRBV5-1 and TRBJ2-1; D is tentatively TRBD1 or TRBD2 (5 bases each). Germline V lookup: CDR1 SGHRS, CDR2 YFSETQ. V lost 5 bases, J lost 7 bases, and 13 bases lay in between. This CDR3 region has 13 residues.

This chain connects TRBV7-9 to TRBJ1-1; D not resolved. Germline V lookup: CDR1 SEHNR, CDR2 FQNEAQ (reference sequence). V was cut by 0 bases and J by 4 bases, with 6 bases left in between. The CDR3 spans 13 residues. CDR3 nucleotides: TGTGCCAGCAGCTTAGCCGTGGGCACTGAAGCTTTCTTT. Its protein product is CASSLAVGTEAFF.

This clone was detected a few times. Relative to the germline gene, one junction end is altered; a read error may explain this. J is TRBJ2-5 and V is TRBV7-7; tentative D call: TRBD2 (5 bases). Germline CDR1 SSHAT, CDR2 FNYEAQ (reference sequence). The CDR3 covers 12 residues. CDR3 nucleotides: TGTGCTAGCAGCGGACTCCAAGAGACCCAGTACTTC. This translates into CASSGLQETQYF. Using reference TRBV7-7 and TRBJ2-5 for the parts outside the CDR3, the full variable domain is GAGVSQSPRYKVTKRGQDVTLRCDPISSHATLYWYQQALGQGPEFLTYFNYEAQPDKSGLPSDRFSAERPEGSISTLTIQRTEQRDSAMYRCASSGLQETQYFGPGTRLLVL.

J is TRBJ2-1 and V is TRBV7-8, with TRBD2 identical over 12 bases. The germline CDR1 and CDR2 sequences are SGHVS and FQNEAQ. This CDR3 is 16 amino acids long. The V segment lost 6 bases and the J segment 7 bases; nucleotides outside the gene matches: 10. CDR3 nucleotides: TGTGCCAGCAGAATTACCTGGACTAGCGGGGCAAATGAGCAGTTCTTC. It translates to CASRITWTSGANEQFF.